Shown below are 8 T cell receptor beta chains from a single sample sequenced in a study of blood T cell repertoires in COVID-19. Sequencing was performed with immunoSEQ multiplex PCR; in TCRdb, only in-frame clones are kept and a portion is missing. This sample has around 230,000 clones, with 75% to 90% found just once. Material: PBMCs or T cells enriched from blood (not recorded which). The receptors here all came from a man aged 35-49 years who had recovered from COVID-19.

This CDR3 reads CASSFVLAGGTYNEQFF. The CDR3, as DNA: TGTGCCAGCAGTTTCGTACTAGCGGGAGGGACCTACAATGAGCAGTTCTTC. The chain links TRBV27 to TRBJ2-1, with 13 bases aligning to TRBD2. V dropped 3 bases and J dropped 2; count of bases not matched to a gene: 4. There are 17 residues in the CDR3. Per the germline V gene, CDR1 is MNHEY and CDR2 is SMNVEV (reference sequence).

V gene TRBV5-1 combines with J gene TRBJ2-7; 8 bases fit TRBD2. V gave up 2 bases and J gave up 6 bases; unmatched junction bases: 10. The CDR3 runs to 15 residues. CDR1 SGHRS and CDR2 YFSETQ come from the germline V gene. In DNA, the CDR3 is TGCGCCAGCAGCTTAGCGGGAGAGACCTGGGGCGAGCAGTACTTC. Its protein product is CASSLAGETWGEQYF.

This rearrangement joins TRBV20-1 to TRBJ1-1; 8 nucleotides line up with TRBD1. The V and J ends lost 3 bases and 5 bases, in that order; junction bases with no gene match: 8. Germline V lookup: CDR1 DFQATT, CDR2 SNEGSKA (reference sequence). CDR3 length equals 14 residues. CDR3 DNA: TGCAGTGCTAGTCCCGGACAGGGCGGAACTGAAGCTTTCTTT. Translating gives CSASPGQGGTEAFF.

V is TRBV5-1 and J is TRBJ1-2, with D possibly being TRBD1 (5 bases). The CDR3 runs to 15 residues. CDR1 and CDR2 (germline): SGHRS, YFSETQ. V gave up 4 bases and J gave up 2 bases, with 15 bases separating them. The CDR3 region is CASSQGHPRNYGYTF. CDR3 nucleotides: TGCGCCAGCAGCCAAGGACATCCCAGAAACTATGGCTACACCTTC.

The sample holds one count of this clone. The chain joins TRBV5-1 to TRBJ2-7; TRBD2 agrees at 7 bases. Trimming at V came to 2 bases and at J to 0 bases, leaving 2 bases not matched to a gene. Per germline, CDR1 SGHRS and CDR2 YFSETQ. The CDR3 is made up of 14 amino acids. CDR3 amino acids: CASSLGTNSYEQYF. The CDR3 nucleotides read TGCGCCAGCAGCTTAGGGACTAACTCCTACGAGCAGTACTTC.

V usage is TRBV27 and J usage is TRBJ1-5, with D unclear. CDR1 and CDR2 (germline): MNHEY, SMNVEV (reference sequence). V lost 2 bases and J lost 0, with 8 bases in between. CDR3 length equals 15 residues. CDR3: CASSLDTYSNQPQHF. For the CDR3, the DNA is TGTGCCAGCAGTTTAGACACCTATAGCAATCAGCCCCAGCATTTT.

The CDR3 is CASSPQEGREAFF. In DNA form, the CDR3 reads TGTGCCAGCAGCCCACAGGAGGGGCGGGAAGCTTTCTTT. The rearrangement joins TRBV11-2 to TRBJ1-1; maybe TRBD1 (5 bases). Germline V gene lookup returns CDR1 SGHAT and CDR2 FQNNGV. The CDR3 is 13 residues long. The V and J ends lost 5 bases and 8 bases respectively, with 15 bases between them.

The V and J genes are TRBV29-1 and TRBJ1-2; TRBD1 is a possible D gene (6 bases). CDR1 and CDR2 from the germline V gene are SQVTM and ANQGSEA. This CDR3 region has 15 residues. Trimming took off 6 bases at V and 6 bases at J, with 23 bases between the two ends. In DNA form, the CDR3 reads TGCAGCGTAGGCCTGGACAGCGTAATGGGGAATGGCTACACCTTC. Translation gives CSVGLDSVMGNGYTF.